Listed below are T cell receptor beta chains from one sample, sequenced in a study of T cells after posttransplantation cyclophosphamide. Generated by immunoSEQ multiplex PCR, the TCRdb table keeps only in-frame clones and is missing some. Here the sample spans around 20,000 clones, 97% being singletons. What was sequenced was naive CD4+ T cells sorted from PBMCs. These receptors were taken from a man aged 50 or older in good health, CMV-negative, and a related stem cell transplant donor. Both conserved end residues are part of each CDR3. D genes are given only for firm matches. Size is omitted from some rows. Given values are once, few, many or a class for expanded clones.

V	J	size	D	CDR3	DNA
TRBV9	TRBJ2-7	-	-	CASSPRTNAYEQYF	TGTGCCAGCAGCCCAAGGACTAACGCCTACGAGCAGTACTTC
TRBV5-6	TRBJ2-7	-	TRBD2	CASSLGRGGDYEQYF	TGTGCCAGCAGCTTGGGGCGCGGGGGGGACTACGAGCAGTACTTC
TRBV27	TRBJ2-1	-	-	CASSSLGRQLNEQFF	TGTGCCAGCAGTTCACTGGGGCGACAACTCAATGAGCAGTTCTTC
TRBV27	TRBJ2-3	-	TRBD1	CASSLFPGGASTDTQYF	TGTGCCAGCAGTTTGTTCCCAGGGGGCGCGTCGACAGATACGCAGTATTTT
TRBV18	TRBJ2-7	-	-	CASSIADPRYEQYF	TGTGCCAGCTCAATAGCGGATCCACGATACGAGCAGTACTTC
TRBV25-1	TRBJ1-1	-	TRBD1	CASSERQGAGGPEAFF	TGTGCCAGCAGTGAACGACAGGGGGCCGGGGGTCCTGAAGCTTTCTTT
TRBV7-2	TRBJ2-1	-	TRBD1	CASKRTGPYNEQFF	TGTGCCAGCAAACGGACAGGGCCCTACAATGAGCAGTTCTTC
TRBV18	TRBJ2-5	-	TRBD1	CASSPRTGLQETQYF	TGTGCCAGCTCACCGAGGACAGGACTTCAAGAGACCCAGTACTTC
TRBV6-5	TRBJ2-7	-	-	CASSYSAVAPAEQYF	TGTGCCAGCAGTTACTCCGCAGTTGCCCCCGCCGAGCAGTACTTC
TRBV5-1	TRBJ2-5	-	-	CASSERQETQYF	TGCGCCAGCAGCGAGAGGCAAGAGACCCAGTACTTC
TRBV7-9	TRBJ2-1	-	TRBD2	CASSSGTSGRGLYNEQFF	TGTGCCAGCAGCTCCGGGACTAGCGGGAGAGGACTCTACAATGAGCAGTTCTTC
TRBV7-3	TRBJ1-2	once	-	CASSLGAANYGYTF	TGTGCCAGCAGCTTAGGAGCAGCCAACTATGGCTACACCTTC
TRBV10-3	TRBJ1-2	-	-	CAITPDREDGYTF	TGTGCCATCACCCCAGACAGAGAAGATGGCTACACCTTC
TRBV5-6	TRBJ2-7	-	TRBD2	CASSLLGSGSSYEQYF	TGTGCCAGCAGCCTCTTGGGTAGCGGGAGTTCTTACGAGCAGTACTTC
TRBV11-2	TRBJ2-1	once	TRBD2	CASSSLPVGLAGEYNEQFF	TGTGCCAGCAGCTCCTTACCGGTGGGACTAGCGGGGGAGTACAATGAGCAGTTCTTC
TRBV6-6	TRBJ2-3	once	TRBD1	CASSYSTGQGTDTQYF	TGTGCCAGCAGTTACTCAACCGGACAGGGGACAGATACGCAGTATTTT
TRBV6-5	TRBJ2-1	-	TRBD1	CASKQGQVYNEQFF	TGTGCCAGCAAACAGGGACAGGTATACAATGAGCAGTTCTTC
TRBV15	TRBJ1-5	-	-	CATSRGEVSNQPQHF	TGTGCCACCAGCAGAGGGGAGGTAAGCAATCAGCCCCAGCATTTT
TRBV10-3	TRBJ2-2	-	-	CAIKEGPSTGELFF	TGTGCCATCAAGGAGGGCCCCTCCACCGGGGAGCTGTTTTTT
TRBV4-1	TRBJ2-7	-	TRBD2	CASSPGTSGGPSSYEQYF	TGCGCCAGCAGCCCCGGGACTAGCGGGGGGCCGAGCTCCTACGAGCAGTACTTC
TRBV19	TRBJ1-6	once	TRBD1	CASSYTGGNNSPLHF	TGTGCCAGTAGTTACACAGGGGGTAATAATTCCCCCCTCCACTTT
TRBV27	TRBJ2-2	-	TRBD1	CASSPQGADTGELFF	TGTGCCAGCAGTCCACAGGGGGCGGACACCGGGGAGCTGTTTTTT
TRBV6-5	TRBJ1-1	once	-	CASSIRVATEAFF	TGTGCCAGCAGCATCAGGGTAGCCACTGAAGCTTTCTTT